Below, 15 T cell receptor beta chains from the same sample are listed, as sequenced in a study of early T cells in non-severe SARS-CoV-2 infection. Each CDR3 protein is one row after TCRdb ran MiXCR on the 5' RACE reads. The sample lists some 66,000 distinct CDR3 sequences, approximately 10% occurring once. Sequenced sample: whole blood. These TCRs come from an adult who was a healthcare worker with PCR-confirmed SARS-CoV-2 infection or an uninfected control (not recorded which).

In regard to this clonotype: At one boundary the junction diverges from the germline segment, which might be a read error. The gene calls are TRBV13 and TRBJ2-7; 7 nucleotides line up with TRBD2. There are 12 residues in the CDR3. Germline CDR1 reads PRHDT; CDR2 reads FYEKMQ (reference sequence). The CDR3 nucleotides read TGTGCCAGCAGCTTACGAGGGGAGGGTTCCTCCTTC. Translating gives CASSLRGEGSSF. Using reference TRBV13 and TRBJ2-7 for the parts outside the CDR3, the full variable domain is AAGVIQSPRHLIKEKRETATLKCYPIPRHDTVYWYQQGPGQDPQFLISFYEKMQSDKGSIPDRFSAQQFSDYHSELNMSSLELGDSALYFCASSLRGEGSSFGPGTRLTVT.

V usage is TRBV9 and J usage is TRBJ2-3; D unresolved. The CDR3 runs 14 residues. Germline loops: CDR1 SGDLS, CDR2 YYNGEE. V lost 0 bases, J lost 2 bases, and 7 bases lay in between. The CDR3 loop reads CASSVEGPTDTQYF. Here the CDR3 DNA reads TGTGCCAGCAGCGTAGAGGGTCCCACAGATACGCAGTATTTT. Full variable domain (outside the CDR3, taken from reference TRBV9 and TRBJ2-3): DSGVTQTPKHLITATGQRVTLRCSPRSGDLSVYWYQQSLDQGLQFLIQYYNGEERAKGNILERFSAQQFPDLHSELNLSSLELGDSALYFCASSVEGPTDTQYFGPGTRLTVL.

This clonotype was counted ten times or more. V is TRBV20-1 and J is TRBJ2-7; 10 bases are shared with TRBD2. V shed 6 bases and J 2 bases; nucleotides not matched to a gene: 7. There are 14 residues in the CDR3. Germline-derived CDR1 and CDR2 are DFQATT and SNEGSKA (reference sequence). The CDR3 DNA reads as TGCAGTGCCCAACCCACTAGCGGGGCCTACGAGCAGTACTTC. It codes for CSAQPTSGAYEQYF.

This clonotype has ten or more counts. The chain combines TRBV9 with TRBJ2-7; D could derive from TRBD1 or TRBD2 (5 bases each). Germline V gene lookup returns CDR1 SGDLS and CDR2 YYNGEE. This CDR3 region has 17 residues. V shed 4 bases and J shed 4 bases, with 24 bases lying between them. CDR3 sequence reads: CASSPRAGGADGYEQYF. In DNA form, the CDR3 reads TGTGCCAGCAGCCCCCGAGCTGGGGGAGCGGACGGGTACGAGCAGTACTTC.

V is TRBV10-3 and J is TRBJ2-7, with D possibly matching TRBD1 (6 bases). The CDR3 is 16 amino acids. The V end was cut by 0 bases, the J end by 0 bases, with 12 bases between. Germline V lookup: CDR1 ENHRY, CDR2 SYGVKD. In nucleotides, the CDR3 is TGTGCCATCAGTGAGTCATCGGGACACCTCTCCTACGAGCAGTACTTC. This codes for CAISESSGHLSYEQYF.

The table lists this clonotype with many counts. The rearrangement joins TRBV5-1 to TRBJ1-1; D not resolved. Trimming took off 0 bases at V and 1 base at J, with 16 bases between the two ends. The CDR3 has 17 amino acids. Germline loops: CDR1 SGHRS, CDR2 YFSETQ. CDR3 loop: CASSLAPGAERNTEAFF. For the CDR3, the DNA is TGCGCCAGCAGCTTGGCCCCGGGTGCGGAGCGGAACACTGAAGCTTTCTTT.

This clonotype came up a few times. The V and J genes are TRBV15 and TRBJ2-1; the match to TRBD1 covers 8 bases. The V segment lost 1 base and the J segment 10 bases; nucleotides outside the gene matches: 9. This CDR3 region has 15 residues. Germline CDR1 reads LNHNV; CDR2 reads YYDKDF (reference sequence). CDR3 region: CATSRVTGAPGEQFF. DNA for the CDR3: TGTGCCACCAGCAGAGTGACAGGGGCCCCCGGGGAGCAGTTCTTC.

This clonotype appeared many times. The V gene is TRBV10-3, the J gene TRBJ1-4; D is possibly TRBD1 (6 bases). V was pared by 10 bases and J by 5 bases, with 20 bases between. From germline, CDR1 is ENHRY and CDR2 SYGVKD. The CDR3 runs 15 residues. Written as DNA, the CDR3 is TGTGCCACCTACCCGGGGGGCGGTGGAAATGAAAAACTGTTTTTT. Protein: CATYPGGGGNEKLFF.

This clonotype has a count of ten or more. The rearrangement uses TRBV29-1 and TRBJ2-3, with 7 bases identical to TRBD1. Losses at the gene ends were 7 bases for V and 4 bases for J; bases not matched to a gene: 17. There are 16 residues in the CDR3. CDR1 and CDR2 from the germline V gene are SQVTM and ANQGSEA. CDR3 DNA sequence: TGCAGCGGGAGGCTAGGAAGGGGGCCAGTCCCAGATACGCAGTATTTT. Translated, it gives CSGRLGRGPVPDTQYF.

This clonotype was seen at least ten times. The chain uses TRBV29-1 and TRBJ2-1; either TRBD1 or TRBD2 may fit D (5 bases each). This CDR3 comprises 13 residues. Per germline, CDR1 SQVTM and CDR2 ANQGSEA. The V end was cut by 1 base, the J end by 2 bases, with 6 bases between. The CDR3 spells CSVEGGTYNEQFF. For the CDR3, the DNA is TGCAGCGTTGAAGGGGGGACCTACAATGAGCAGTTCTTC.

This clonotype was seen more than once but under ten times. The gene calls are TRBV7-9 and TRBJ2-7, with TRBD2 matching over 13 bases. Germline V CDR1 and CDR2: SEHNR, FQNEAQ (reference sequence). CDR3 length: 13 amino acids. V dropped 7 bases and J dropped 7; count of bases not matched to a gene: 4. For the CDR3, the DNA is TGTGCCAGCAAAGGACTAGCGGGAGCGGAGCAGTACTTC. It codes for CASKGLAGAEQYF.

This clonotype was recorded a few times. The gene calls are TRBV4-1 and TRBJ2-5; 7 nucleotides match TRBD2. This CDR3 is built from 13 residues. Germline V lookup: CDR1 MGHRA, CDR2 YSYEKL. V lost 4 bases, J lost 5 bases, and 4 bases stayed unmatched. The CDR3 region is CASSPTSWETQYF. The CDR3 bases are TGCGCCAGCAGCCCGACTAGCTGGGAGACCCAGTACTTC.

This clonotype was counted between two and nine times. This chain links TRBV28 with TRBJ1-2; TRBD1 is a possible D gene (6 bases). The V gene lost 6 bases and the J gene lost 10 bases, with 24 bases spanning the gap. The CDR3 consists of 15 residues. CDR1 is MDHEN, CDR2 SYDVKM, per germline. The CDR3 DNA reads as TGTGCCAGCAGCTCCGGACCTTCCACAGGGCGCGACTACACCTTC. This codes for CASSSGPSTGRDYTF.

This clonotype has more than one count but fewer than ten. The V and J genes are TRBV7-2 and TRBJ2-4; TRBD1 agrees at 7 bases. Germline trimming cut 5 bases from V and 6 bases from J; bases unmatched to any gene: 4. This CDR3 is built from 13 residues. Germline V gene sequence: CDR1 SGHTA, CDR2 FQGNSA. For the CDR3, the DNA is TGTGCCAGCAGCACAGGGGCCTCAAACATTCAGTACTTC. Protein sequence: CASSTGASNIQYF.

There are a few counts of this clonotype. The chain combines TRBV7-2 with TRBJ2-7, with D perhaps TRBD2 (5 bases). CDR3 size: 14 residues. V was trimmed by 1 base and J by 2 bases, leaving 9 bases between them. Germline CDR1 is SGHTA and CDR2 is FQGNSA. The CDR3 DNA is TGTGCCAGCAGCTTAGATCTGGAGGCCTACGAGCAGTACTTC. It yields the protein CASSLDLEAYEQYF.